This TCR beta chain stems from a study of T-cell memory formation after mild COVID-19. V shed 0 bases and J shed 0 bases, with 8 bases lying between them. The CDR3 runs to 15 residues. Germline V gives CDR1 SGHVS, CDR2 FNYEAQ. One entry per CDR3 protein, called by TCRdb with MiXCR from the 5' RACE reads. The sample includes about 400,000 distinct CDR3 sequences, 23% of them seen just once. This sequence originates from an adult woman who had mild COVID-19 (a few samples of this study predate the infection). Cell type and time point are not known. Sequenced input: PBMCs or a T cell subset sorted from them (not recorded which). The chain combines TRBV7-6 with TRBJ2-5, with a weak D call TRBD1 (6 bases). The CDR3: CASSLAQGNQETQYF. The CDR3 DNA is TGTGCCAGCAGCTTAGCGCAGGGGAACCAAGAGACCCAGTACTTC.